This T cell receptor (beta chain) was profiled in a study of blood T cell repertoires in COVID-19. Study summary: The samples span acute and convalescent COVID-19 from the United States, Italy and Spain.

CDR3 length: 11 amino acids. CDR1 is DFQATT, CDR2 SNEGSKA, per germline (reference sequence). V was clipped by 3 bases and J by 1 base, with 3 bases between them. TCRdb's copy holds only in-frame clones and misses some; the assay was immunoSEQ multiplex PCR. The table records some 58,000 clones, approximately 83% of them present only once. The TCR comes from a man aged 50-60 years with COVID-19, enrolled during active disease. Sequences were obtained from peripheral blood. The genes are TRBV20-1 and TRBJ1-1; the D is unclear. CDR3 region: CSASSNTEAFF. CDR3 DNA sequence: TGCAGTGCTAGCTCGAACACTGAAGCTTTCTTT.